This TCR beta chain was documented in a study of monozygotic twins with inflammatory bowel disease. Germline V lookup: CDR1 DFQATT, CDR2 SNEGSKA (reference sequence). The CDR3 totals 14 residues. Investigators extracted total RNA from whole blood and did not sort T cells. Reanalyzing the 5' RACE reads, TCRdb keeps one entry per CDR3 protein, without DNA. Across some 200,000 distinct CDR3 sequences, the top ten clones capture roughly 7.7% of the sample. The chain couples TRBV20-1 to TRBJ1-5; TCRdb's D call of TRBD1 is untestable without DNA. Input material: blood. The clonotype comes from a human donor with ulcerative colitis or Crohn's disease, or a healthy co-twin of an affected twin (not recorded which). This CDR3 is CSARARDRGQPQHF.